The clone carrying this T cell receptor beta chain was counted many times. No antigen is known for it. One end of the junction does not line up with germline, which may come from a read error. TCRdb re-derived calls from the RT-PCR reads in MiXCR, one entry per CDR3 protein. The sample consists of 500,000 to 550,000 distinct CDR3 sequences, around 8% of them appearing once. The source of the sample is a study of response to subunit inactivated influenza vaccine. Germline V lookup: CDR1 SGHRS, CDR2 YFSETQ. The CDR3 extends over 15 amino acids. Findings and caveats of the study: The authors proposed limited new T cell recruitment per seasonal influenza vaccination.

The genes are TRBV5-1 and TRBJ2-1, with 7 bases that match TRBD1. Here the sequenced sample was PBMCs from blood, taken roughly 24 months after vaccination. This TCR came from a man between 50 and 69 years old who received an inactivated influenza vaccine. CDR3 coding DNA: TGTGCCAGCAGCCCGGGACAGAGCTCCTACAATGAGCAGTTCTTC. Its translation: CASSPGQSSYNEQFF.